The sequence of this TCR beta chain was determined in a study of radiotherapy plus CTLA-4 blockade in lung cancer. Study-level background: Patients showed objective responses in under 20% of cases, and disease control was achieved by under 40%. Study-wide points: Expansion of tumor-derived TCR clones was observed in blood after radiotherapy plus ipilimumab. Reports state that early shifts in blood T cell clones, with interferon-beta, best predicted response.

Trimming left V 0 bases short and J 4 bases short, with 20 bases between. This CDR3 has 18 residues. Germline V gene data show CDR1 as MGHRA and CDR2 as YSYEKL. The study treated chemo-refractory metastatic non-small-cell lung cancer patients with focal radiation plus ipilimumab CTLA-4 blockade. This clone was counted once. Its specificity is unknown. Clones were sequenced by immunoSEQ multiplex PCR, and TCRdb holds only the in-frame ones, with some missing. The sample consists of tens of thousands of clones, around 79% of them appearing once. This TCR was sampled from a human donor with non-small cell lung cancer who had stable disease on radiotherapy plus ipilimumab. The source material was peripheral blood, sampled from a patient treated with radiotherapy plus ipilimumab. The rearrangement joins TRBV4-1 to TRBJ2-3; D may be TRBD2 (7 bases). The CDR3 DNA reads as TGCGCCAGCAGCCAAGATTCATCCGGACTAGGGGGGCCAGATACGCAGTATTTT. Translating it yields CASSQDSSGLGGPDTQYF.